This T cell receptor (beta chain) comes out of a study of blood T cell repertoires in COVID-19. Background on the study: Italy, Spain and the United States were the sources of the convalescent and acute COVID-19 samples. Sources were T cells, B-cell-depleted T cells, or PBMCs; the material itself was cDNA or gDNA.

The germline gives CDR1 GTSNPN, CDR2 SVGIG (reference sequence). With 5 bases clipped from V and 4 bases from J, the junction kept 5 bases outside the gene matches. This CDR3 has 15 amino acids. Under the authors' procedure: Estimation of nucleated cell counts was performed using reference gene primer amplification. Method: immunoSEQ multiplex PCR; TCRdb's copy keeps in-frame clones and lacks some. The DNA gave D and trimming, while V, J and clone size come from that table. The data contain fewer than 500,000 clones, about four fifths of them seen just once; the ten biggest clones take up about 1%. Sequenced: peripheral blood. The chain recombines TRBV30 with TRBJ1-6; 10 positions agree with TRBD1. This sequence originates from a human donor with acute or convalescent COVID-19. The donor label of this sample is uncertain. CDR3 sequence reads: CAWGTGATYNSPLHF. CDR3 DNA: TGTGCCTGGGGGACAGGGGCGACTTATAATTCACCCCTCCACTTT.